The T cell receptor (beta chain) described here comes from a study of identifying expanded T cells in peripheral blood. Study conclusions and caveats: Differentially abundant clones: around 1.2 between replicates, just under 17 at 2 to 3 weeks, less than 20 at four. Variance in clone template counts between approximately two-week samples significantly increased with total template count across all healthy donors.

Comments on this clone: Its target is unknown.

Assay: immunoSEQ multiplex PCR; the TCRdb copy retains only in-frame clones and omits some. The sample has some 100,000 clones; about 85% are singletons. Trimming cost V 8 bases and J 4 bases; bases outside gene matches: 6. The CDR3 runs to 16 residues. The germline V gene has CDR1 MGHDK and CDR2 SYGVNS. V usage is TRBV25-1 and J usage is TRBJ2-2; 14 nucleotides align to TRBD2. This TCR came from a person between 18 and 75 years old in good health. What was sequenced was blood. The CDR3 loop reads CASQTSGGGGTGELFF. The CDR3 DNA follows: TGTGCCAGCCAGACTAGCGGGGGGGGAGGCACCGGGGAGCTGTTTTTT.